This TCR beta chain was captured by sequencing in a study of CD8 T cells in ankylosing spondylitis. The study, taken as a whole, reports: Matched ankylosing spondylitis synovial fluid reportedly contained a significantly enriched population of disease-linked clones. Seven to nine highly homologous variants made up a TCR beta motif, and this motif appeared characteristic of ankylosing spondylitis blood.

Comments on this clonotype: The antigen is unknown.

TCRdb reprocessed the 5' RACE reads via MiXCR and lists one record per CDR3 protein. Of about 220,000 distinct CDR3 sequences detected, about 17% appear once; the ten largest clones hold approximately 42%. Trimming stripped 6 bases from V and 0 bases from J, with 15 bases between. The germline CDR1 and CDR2 sequences are DFQATT and SNEGSKA (reference sequence). CDR3 length equals 14 residues. The material sequenced was blood, either unsorted or a sorted T cell fraction (not recorded which). This sequence was found in a male donor with ankylosing spondylitis. The chain employs TRBV20-1 and TRBJ2-7, with D possibly being TRBD1 (5 bases). DNA for the CDR3: TGCAGTGCAAACAAAGCGACAGACTCCTACGAGCAGTACTTC. Encoded protein: CSANKATDSYEQYF.